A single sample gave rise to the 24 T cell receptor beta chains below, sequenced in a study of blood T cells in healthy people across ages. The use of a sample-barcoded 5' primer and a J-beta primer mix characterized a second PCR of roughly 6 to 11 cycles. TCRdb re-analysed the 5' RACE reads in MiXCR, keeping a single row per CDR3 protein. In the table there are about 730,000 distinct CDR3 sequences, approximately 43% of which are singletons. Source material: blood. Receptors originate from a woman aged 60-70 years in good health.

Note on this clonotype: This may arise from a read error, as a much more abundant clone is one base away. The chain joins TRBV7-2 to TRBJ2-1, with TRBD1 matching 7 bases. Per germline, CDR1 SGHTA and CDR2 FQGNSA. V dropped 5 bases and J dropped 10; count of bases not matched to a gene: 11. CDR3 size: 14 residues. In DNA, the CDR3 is TGTGCCAGCAGCCGTTGGGGACAGTCCTACGAGCAGTTCTTC. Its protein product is CASSRWGQSYEQFF. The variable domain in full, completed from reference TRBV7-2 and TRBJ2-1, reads GAGVSQSPSNKVTEKGKDVELRCDPISGHTALYWYRQSLGQGLEFLIYFQGNSAPDKSGLPSDRFSAERTGGSVSTLTIQRTQQEDSAVYLCASSRWGQSYEQFFGPGTRLTVL.

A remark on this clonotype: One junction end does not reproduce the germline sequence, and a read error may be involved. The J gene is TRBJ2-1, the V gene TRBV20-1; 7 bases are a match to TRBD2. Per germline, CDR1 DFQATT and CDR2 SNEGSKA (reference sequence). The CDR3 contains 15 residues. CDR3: CGARVRGVTYNEQFF. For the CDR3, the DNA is TGCGGTGCTAGAGTACGGGGGGTCACCTACAATGAGCAGTTCTTC.

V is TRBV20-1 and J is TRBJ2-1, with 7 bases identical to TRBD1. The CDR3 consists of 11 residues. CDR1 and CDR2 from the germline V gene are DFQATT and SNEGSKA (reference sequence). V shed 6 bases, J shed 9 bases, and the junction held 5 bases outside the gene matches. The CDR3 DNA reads TGCAGTGCCGTACAGGGGTCTGAGCAGTTCTTC. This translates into CSAVQGSEQFF.

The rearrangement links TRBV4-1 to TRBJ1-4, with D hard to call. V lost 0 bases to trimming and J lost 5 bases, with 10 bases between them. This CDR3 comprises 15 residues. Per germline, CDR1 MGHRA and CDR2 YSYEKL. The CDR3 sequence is CASSQEHRENEKLFF. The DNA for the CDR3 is TGCGCCAGCAGCCAAGAACACAGAGAAAATGAAAAACTGTTTTTT.

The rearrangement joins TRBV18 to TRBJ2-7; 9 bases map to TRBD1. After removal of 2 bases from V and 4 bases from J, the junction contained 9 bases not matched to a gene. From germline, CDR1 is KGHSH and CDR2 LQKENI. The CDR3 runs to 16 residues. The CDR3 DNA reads TGTGCCAGCTCACCATTCGCACAGGGGGCGGGGTACGAGCAGTACTTC. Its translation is CASSPFAQGAGYEQYF.

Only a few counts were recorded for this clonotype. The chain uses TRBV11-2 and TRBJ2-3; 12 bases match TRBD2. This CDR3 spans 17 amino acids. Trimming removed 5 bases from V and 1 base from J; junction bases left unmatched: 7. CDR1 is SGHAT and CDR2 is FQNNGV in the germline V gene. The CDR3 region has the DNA TGTGCCAGCAGCACCGTGGCTAGCGGGAGGGGCACAGATACGCAGTATTTT. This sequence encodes CASSTVASGRGTDTQYF.

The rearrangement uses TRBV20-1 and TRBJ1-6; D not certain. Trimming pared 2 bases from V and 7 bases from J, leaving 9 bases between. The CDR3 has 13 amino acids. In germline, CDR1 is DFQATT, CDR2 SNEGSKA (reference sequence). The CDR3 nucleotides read TGCAGTGCTAGAAAAAGGGTGAATTCACCCCTCCACTTT. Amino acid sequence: CSARKRVNSPLHF.

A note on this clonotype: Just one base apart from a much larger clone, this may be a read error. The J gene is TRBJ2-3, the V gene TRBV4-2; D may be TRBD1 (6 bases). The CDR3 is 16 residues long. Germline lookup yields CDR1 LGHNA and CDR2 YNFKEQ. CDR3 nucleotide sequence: TGTACCAGCAGCCAAAGACTACAGGGTCGCACAGATACGCAGTATTTT. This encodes CTSSQRLQGRTDTQYF.

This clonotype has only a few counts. CDR3 bases: TGTGCCAGCAGTCCAATATGGGGGGGACAAGAGACCCAGTACTTC. Its translation: CASSPIWGGQETQYF. The chain recombines TRBV27 with TRBJ2-5; TRBD2 agrees at 7 bases. Germline CDR1 and CDR2: MNHEY and SMNVEV (reference sequence). With V trimmed by 5 bases and J by 2 bases, 8 bases remained unmatched. This CDR3 has 15 amino acids.

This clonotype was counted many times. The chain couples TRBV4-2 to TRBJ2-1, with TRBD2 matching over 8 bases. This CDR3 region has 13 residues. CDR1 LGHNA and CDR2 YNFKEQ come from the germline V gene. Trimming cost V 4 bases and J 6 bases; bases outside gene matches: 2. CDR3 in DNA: TGTGCCAGCAGCCCAGGGACTAGCAATGAGCAGTTCTTC. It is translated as CASSPGTSNEQFF.

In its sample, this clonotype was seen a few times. Written as DNA, the CDR3 is TGCGCCAGCAGCCAAGATCTAGGAGGGCAGGGGCCGGGCGAGCAGTACTTC. It encodes CASSQDLGGQGPGEQYF. This chain links TRBV4-1 with TRBJ2-7, with D perhaps assigned TRBD1 or TRBD2 (6 bases each). The V end lost 0 bases, the J end lost 6 bases, and 21 bases lay between the germline ends. This CDR3 contains 17 residues. Germline V CDR1 and CDR2: MGHRA, YSYEKL.

The CDR3 region is CASSVGGRGYEQFF. The CDR3 bases are TGTGCCAGCAGTGTGGGGGGTCGAGGTTATGAGCAGTTCTTC. This sequence joins TRBV2 and TRBJ2-1; D is perhaps TRBD2 (6 bases). Trimming left V 4 bases short and J 8 bases short, with 15 bases between. This CDR3 region has 14 residues. Germline V gene sequence: CDR1 SNHLY, CDR2 FYNNEI.

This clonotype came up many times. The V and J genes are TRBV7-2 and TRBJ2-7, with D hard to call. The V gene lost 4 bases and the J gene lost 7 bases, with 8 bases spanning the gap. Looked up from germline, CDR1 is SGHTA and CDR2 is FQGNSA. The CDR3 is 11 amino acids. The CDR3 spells CASSSAREQYF. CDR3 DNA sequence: TGTGCCAGCAGCTCCGCTAGAGAGCAGTACTTC.

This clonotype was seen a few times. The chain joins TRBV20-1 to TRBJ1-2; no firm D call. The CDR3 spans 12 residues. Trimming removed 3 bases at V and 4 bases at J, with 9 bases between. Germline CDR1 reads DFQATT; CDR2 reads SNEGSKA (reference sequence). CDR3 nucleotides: TGCAGTGCTAGTACAGAGCTCTATGGCTACACCTTC. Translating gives CSASTELYGYTF.

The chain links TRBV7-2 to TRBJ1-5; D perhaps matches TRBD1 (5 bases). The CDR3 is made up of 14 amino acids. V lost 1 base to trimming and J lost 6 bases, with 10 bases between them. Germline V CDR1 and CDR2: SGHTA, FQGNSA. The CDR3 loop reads CASSLEGVSQPQHF. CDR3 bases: TGTGCCAGCAGCTTAGAAGGGGTCAGTCAGCCCCAGCATTTT.

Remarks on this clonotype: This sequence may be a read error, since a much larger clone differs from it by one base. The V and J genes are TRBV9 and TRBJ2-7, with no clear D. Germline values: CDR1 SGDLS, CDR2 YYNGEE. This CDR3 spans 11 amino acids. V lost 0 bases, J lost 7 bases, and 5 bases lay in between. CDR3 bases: TGTGCCAGCAGCGTAGAGGATGAGCAGTACTTC. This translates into CASSVEDEQYF.

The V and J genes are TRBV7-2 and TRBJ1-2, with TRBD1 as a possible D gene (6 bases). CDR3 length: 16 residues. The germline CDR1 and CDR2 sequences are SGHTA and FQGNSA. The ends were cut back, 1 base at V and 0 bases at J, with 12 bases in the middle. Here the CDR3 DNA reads TGTGCCAGCAGCTTAGGGTTAACAGGGACTAACTATGGCTACACCTTC. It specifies CASSLGLTGTNYGYTF.

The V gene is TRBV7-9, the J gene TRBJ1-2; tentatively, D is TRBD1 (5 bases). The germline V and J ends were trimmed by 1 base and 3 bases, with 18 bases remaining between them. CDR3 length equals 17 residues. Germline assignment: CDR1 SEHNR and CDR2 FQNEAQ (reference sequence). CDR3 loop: CASSLGDRDGDDYGYTF. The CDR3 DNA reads TGTGCCAGCAGCTTAGGAGACCGGGACGGAGACGACTATGGCTACACCTTC.

The CDR3 loop is CASRPKPTGQGAENTEAFF. CDR3 in DNA: TGTGCCAGCAGGCCCAAGCCAACGGGACAGGGGGCCGAGAACACTGAAGCTTTCTTT. The chain links TRBV4-2 to TRBJ1-1, with TRBD1 identical over 12 bases. The CDR3 runs to 19 residues. Germline lookup yields CDR1 LGHNA and CDR2 YNFKEQ. The junction had 15 bases not matched to a gene; V was cut back by 6 bases and J by 1 base.

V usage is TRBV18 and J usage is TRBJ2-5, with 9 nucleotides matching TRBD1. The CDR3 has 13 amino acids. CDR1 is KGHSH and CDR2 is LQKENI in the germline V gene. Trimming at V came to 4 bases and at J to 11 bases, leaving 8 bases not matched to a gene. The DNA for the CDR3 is TGTGCCAGCTCACAAGGGACAGGGTACGGACAGTACTTC. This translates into CASSQGTGYGQYF. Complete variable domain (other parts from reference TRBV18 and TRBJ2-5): NAGVMQNPRHLVRRRGQEARLRCSPMKGHSHVYWYRQLPEEGLKFMVYLQKENIIDESGMPKERFSAEFPKEGPSILRIQQVVRGDSAAYFCASSQGTGYGQYFGPGTRLLVL.

CDR3 DNA sequence: TGCAGTGCTAGTTTACCGTCGGCCGCTGGCTACACCTTC. This gives the protein CSASLPSAAGYTF. This sequence joins TRBV20-1 and TRBJ1-2; D uncertain. CDR1 is DFQATT, CDR2 SNEGSKA, per germline (reference sequence). The CDR3 is 13 amino acids. Trimming cost V 3 bases and J 7 bases, with 15 bases left between them.

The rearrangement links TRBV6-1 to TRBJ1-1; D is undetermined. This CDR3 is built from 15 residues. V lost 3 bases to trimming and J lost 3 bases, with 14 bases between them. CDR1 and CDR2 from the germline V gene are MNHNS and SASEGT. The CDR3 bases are TGTGCCAGCAGTGAGGTTGGGGTGTCTGACACTGAAGCTTTCTTT. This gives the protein CASSEVGVSDTEAFF.

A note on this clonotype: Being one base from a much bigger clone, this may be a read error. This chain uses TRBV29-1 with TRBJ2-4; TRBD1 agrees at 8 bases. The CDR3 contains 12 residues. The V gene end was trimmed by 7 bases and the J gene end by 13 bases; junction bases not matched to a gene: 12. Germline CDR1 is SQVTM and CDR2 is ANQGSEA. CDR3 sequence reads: CSGGQVKESQYF. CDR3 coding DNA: TGCAGCGGGGGACAGGTTAAAGAGTCCCAGTACTTC. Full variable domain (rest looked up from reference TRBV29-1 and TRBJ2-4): SAVISQKPSRDICQRGTSLTIQCQVDSQVTMMFWYRQQPGQSLTLIATANQGSEATYESGFVIDKFPISRPNLTFSTLTVSNMSPEDSSIYLCSGGQVKESQYFGAGTRLSVL.

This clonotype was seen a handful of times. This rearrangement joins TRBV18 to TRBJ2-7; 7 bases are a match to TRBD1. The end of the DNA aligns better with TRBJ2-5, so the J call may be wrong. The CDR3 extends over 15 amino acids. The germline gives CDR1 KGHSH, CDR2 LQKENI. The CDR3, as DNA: TGTGCCAGCTCCCCCGGGGACAGCCAAGGGGAGACCCAGTACTTC. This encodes CASSPGDSQGETQYF.